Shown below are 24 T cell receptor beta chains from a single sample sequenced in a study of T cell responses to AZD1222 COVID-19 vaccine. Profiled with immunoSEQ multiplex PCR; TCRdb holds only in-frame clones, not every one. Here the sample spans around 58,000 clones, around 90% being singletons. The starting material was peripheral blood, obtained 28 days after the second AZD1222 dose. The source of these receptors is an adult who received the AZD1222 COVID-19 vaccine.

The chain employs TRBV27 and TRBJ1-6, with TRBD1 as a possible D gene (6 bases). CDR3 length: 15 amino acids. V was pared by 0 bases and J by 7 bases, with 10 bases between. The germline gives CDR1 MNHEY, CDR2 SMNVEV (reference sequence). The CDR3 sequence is CASSLSGQGNSPLHF. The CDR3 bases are TGTGCCAGCAGTTTATCTGGTCAGGGGAATTCACCCCTCCACTTT.

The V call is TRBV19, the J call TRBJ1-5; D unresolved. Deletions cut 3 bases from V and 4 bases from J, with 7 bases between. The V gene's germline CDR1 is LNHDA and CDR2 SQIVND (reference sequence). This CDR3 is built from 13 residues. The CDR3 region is CASSITENQPQHF. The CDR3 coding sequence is TGTGCCAGTAGTATTACGGAAAATCAGCCCCAGCATTTT.

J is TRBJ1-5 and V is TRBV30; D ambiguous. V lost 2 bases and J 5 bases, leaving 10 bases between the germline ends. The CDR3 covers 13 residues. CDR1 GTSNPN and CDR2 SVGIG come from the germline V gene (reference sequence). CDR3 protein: CAWSKGRHQPQHF. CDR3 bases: TGTGCCTGGAGTAAAGGGCGGCATCAGCCCCAGCATTTT.

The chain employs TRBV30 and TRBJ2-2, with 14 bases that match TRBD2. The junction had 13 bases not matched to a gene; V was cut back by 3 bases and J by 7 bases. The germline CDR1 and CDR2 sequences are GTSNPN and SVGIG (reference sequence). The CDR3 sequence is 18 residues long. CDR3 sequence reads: CAWSMRRGTSGRSGELFF. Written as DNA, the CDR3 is TGTGCCTGGAGCATGAGAAGAGGGACTAGCGGGAGAAGCGGGGAGCTGTTTTTT.

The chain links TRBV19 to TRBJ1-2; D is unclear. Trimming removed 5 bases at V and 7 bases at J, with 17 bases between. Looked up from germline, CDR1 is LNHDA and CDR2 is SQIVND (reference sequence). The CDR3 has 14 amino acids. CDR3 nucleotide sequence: TGTGCCAGTAGTTATACAACAGCCCCGGGTGGCTACACCTTC. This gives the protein CASSYTTAPGGYTF.

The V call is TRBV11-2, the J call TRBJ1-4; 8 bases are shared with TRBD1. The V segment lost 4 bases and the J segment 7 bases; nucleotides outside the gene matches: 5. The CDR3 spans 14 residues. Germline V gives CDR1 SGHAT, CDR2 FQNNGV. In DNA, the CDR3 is TGTGCCAGCAGCTCGGACAGGGCGGTTGAAAAACTGTTTTTT. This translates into CASSSDRAVEKLFF. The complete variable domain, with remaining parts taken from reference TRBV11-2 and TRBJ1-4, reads EAGVAQSPRYKIIEKRQSVAFWCNPISGHATLYWYQQILGQGPKLLIQFQNNGVVDDSQLPKDRFSAERLKGVDSTLKIQPAKLEDSAVYLCASSSDRAVEKLFFGSGTQLSVL.

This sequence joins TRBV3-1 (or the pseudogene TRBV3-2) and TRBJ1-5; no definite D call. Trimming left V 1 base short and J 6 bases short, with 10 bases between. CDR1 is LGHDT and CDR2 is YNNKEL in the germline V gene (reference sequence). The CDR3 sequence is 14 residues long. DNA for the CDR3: TGTGCCAGCAGCCAAGGACCGGAAGGTCAGCCCCAGCATTTT. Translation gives CASSQGPEGQPQHF.

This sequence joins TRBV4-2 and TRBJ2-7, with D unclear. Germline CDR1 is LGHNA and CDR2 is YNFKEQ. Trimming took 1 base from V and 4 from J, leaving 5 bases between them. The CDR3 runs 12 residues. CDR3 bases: TGTGCCAGCAGCCAAGTAGGTTACGAGCAGTACTTC. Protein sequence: CASSQVGYEQYF.

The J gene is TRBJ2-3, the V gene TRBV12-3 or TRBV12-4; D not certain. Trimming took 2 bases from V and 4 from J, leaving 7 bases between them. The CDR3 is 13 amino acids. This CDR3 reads CASSLTRPDTQYF. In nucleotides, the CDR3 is TGTGCCAGCAGTTTAACCCGGCCAGATACGCAGTATTTT.

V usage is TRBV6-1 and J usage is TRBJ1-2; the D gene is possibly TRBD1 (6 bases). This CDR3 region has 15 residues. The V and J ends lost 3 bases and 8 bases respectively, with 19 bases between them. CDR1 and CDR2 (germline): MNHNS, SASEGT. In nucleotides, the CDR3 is TGTGCCAGCAGTGAGCTTGGGACATTACGTGAGGGCTACACCTTC. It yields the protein CASSELGTLREGYTF.

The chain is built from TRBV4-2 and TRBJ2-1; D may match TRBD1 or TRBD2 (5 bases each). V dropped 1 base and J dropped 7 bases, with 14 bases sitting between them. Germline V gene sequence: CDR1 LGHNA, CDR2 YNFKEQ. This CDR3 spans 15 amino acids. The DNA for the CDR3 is TGTGCCAGCAGCCAAGGGGGGTTAGCTTGGAATGAGCAGTTCTTC. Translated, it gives CASSQGGLAWNEQFF.

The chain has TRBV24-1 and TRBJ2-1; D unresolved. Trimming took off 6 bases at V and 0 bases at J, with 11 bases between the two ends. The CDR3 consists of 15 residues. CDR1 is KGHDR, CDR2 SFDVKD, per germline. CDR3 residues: CATSNRASSYNEQFF. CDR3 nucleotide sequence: TGTGCCACCAGTAACCGGGCGAGCTCCTACAATGAGCAGTTCTTC.

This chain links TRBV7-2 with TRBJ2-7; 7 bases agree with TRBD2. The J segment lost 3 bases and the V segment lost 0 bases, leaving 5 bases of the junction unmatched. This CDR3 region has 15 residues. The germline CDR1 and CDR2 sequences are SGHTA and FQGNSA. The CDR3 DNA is TGTGCCAGCAGCTTAGCCGGGACTAATGGCTACGAGCAGTACTTC. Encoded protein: CASSLAGTNGYEQYF.

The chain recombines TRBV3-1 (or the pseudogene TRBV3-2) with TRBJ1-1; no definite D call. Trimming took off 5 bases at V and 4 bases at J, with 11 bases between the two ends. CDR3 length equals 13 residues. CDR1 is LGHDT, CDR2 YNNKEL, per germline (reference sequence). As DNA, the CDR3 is TGTGCCAGCAGCACCCTCCAAGGCACTGAAGCTTTCTTT. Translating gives CASSTLQGTEAFF.

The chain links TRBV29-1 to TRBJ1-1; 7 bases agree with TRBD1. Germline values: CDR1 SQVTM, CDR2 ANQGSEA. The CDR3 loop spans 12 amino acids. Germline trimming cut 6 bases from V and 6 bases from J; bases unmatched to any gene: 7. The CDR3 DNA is TGCAGCGTGGACAGGACCGACTCTGAAGCTTTCTTT. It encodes CSVDRTDSEAFF. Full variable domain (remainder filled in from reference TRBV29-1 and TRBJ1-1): SAVISQKPSRDICQRGTSLTIQCQVDSQVTMMFWYRQQPGQSLTLIATANQGSEATYESGFVIDKFPISRPNLTFSTLTVSNMSPEDSSIYLCSVDRTDSEAFFGQGTRLTVV.

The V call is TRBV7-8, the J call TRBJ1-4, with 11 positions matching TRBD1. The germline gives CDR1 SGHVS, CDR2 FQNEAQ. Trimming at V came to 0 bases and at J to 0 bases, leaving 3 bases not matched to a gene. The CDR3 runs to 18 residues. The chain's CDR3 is CASSLAGTGGPTNEKLFF. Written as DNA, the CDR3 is TGTGCCAGCAGCTTAGCGGGGACAGGGGGGCCAACTAATGAAAAACTGTTTTTT.

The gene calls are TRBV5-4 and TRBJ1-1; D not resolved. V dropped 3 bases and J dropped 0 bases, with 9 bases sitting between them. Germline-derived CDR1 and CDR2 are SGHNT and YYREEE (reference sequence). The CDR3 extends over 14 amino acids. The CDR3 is CASSSTGLNTEAFF. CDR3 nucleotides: TGTGCCAGCAGCTCCACCGGGTTGAACACTGAAGCTTTCTTT.

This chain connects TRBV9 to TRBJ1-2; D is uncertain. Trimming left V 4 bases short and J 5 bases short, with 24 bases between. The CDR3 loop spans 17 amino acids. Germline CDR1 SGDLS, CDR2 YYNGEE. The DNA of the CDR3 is TGTGCCAGCAGCAGCCGACCGGGTCCCGCTTCCTCTTATGGCTACACCTTC. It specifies CASSSRPGPASSYGYTF.

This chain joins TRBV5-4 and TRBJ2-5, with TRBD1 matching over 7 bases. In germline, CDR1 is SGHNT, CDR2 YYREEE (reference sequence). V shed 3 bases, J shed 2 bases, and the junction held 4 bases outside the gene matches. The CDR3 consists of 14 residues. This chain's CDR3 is CASSSGDSQETQYF. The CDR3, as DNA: TGTGCCAGCAGCTCAGGGGACAGTCAAGAGACCCAGTACTTC.

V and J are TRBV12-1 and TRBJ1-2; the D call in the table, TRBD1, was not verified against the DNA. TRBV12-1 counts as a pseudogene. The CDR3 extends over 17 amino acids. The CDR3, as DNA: TGTGCCAGCAGCTTTGTAGACGAGTCGGGCAGGGGGAATTGCTACACCTTC. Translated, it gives CASSFVDESGRGNCYTF.

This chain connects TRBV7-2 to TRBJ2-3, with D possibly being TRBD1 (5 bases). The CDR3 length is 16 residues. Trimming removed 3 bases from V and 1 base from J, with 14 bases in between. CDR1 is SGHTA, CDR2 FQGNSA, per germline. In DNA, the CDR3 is TGTGCCAGCAGCTTTTCTTTCTTAGGGGGCACAGATACGCAGTATTTT. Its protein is CASSFSFLGGTDTQYF. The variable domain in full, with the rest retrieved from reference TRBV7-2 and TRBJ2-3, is GAGVSQSPSNKVTEKGKDVELRCDPISGHTALYWYRQSLGQGLEFLIYFQGNSAPDKSGLPSDRFSAERTGGSVSTLTIQRTQQEDSAVYLCASSFSFLGGTDTQYFGPGTRLTVL.

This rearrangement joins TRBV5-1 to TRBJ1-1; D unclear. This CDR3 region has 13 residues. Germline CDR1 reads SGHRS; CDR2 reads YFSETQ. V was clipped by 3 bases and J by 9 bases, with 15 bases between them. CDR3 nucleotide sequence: TGCGCCAGCAGCTCAGACCCATCGAGCAAAGCTTTCTTT. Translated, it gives CASSSDPSSKAFF.

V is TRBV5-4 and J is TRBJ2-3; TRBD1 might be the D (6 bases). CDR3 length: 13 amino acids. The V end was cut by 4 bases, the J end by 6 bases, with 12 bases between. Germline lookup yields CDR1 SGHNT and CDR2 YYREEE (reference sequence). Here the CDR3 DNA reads TGTGCCAGCAGCCCGGGACAAGTGGATACGCAGTATTTT. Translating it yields CASSPGQVDTQYF.

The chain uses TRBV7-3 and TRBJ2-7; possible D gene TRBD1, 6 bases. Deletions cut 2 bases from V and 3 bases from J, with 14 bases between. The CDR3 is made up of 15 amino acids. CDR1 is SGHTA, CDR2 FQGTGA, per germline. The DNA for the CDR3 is TGTGCCAGCAGCTTAGGGAAGGGGGTTAACTACGAGCAGTACTTC. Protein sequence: CASSLGKGVNYEQYF.